The 9 T cell receptor beta chains listed next were all sequenced from one sample in a study of OX40 agonist ivuxolimab in advanced cancers. Data came from immunoSEQ multiplex PCR; TCRdb stores just in-frame clones and leaves some out. The sample gives 53,000 or so clones, 75% to 85% of which show up once; under 3% is in the top ten. Here the sequenced sample was CD4+ or CD8+ T cells sorted from blood, taken in a trial of the OX40 agonist ivuxolimab. All receptors come from an adult with an advanced solid tumor such as melanoma, head and neck, liver or kidney cancer.

DNA of the CDR3: TGCAGCGTTCAATCGGACAGCTACACTGAAGCTTTCTTT. Its translation: CSVQSDSYTEAFF. This sequence joins TRBV29-1 and TRBJ1-1; D perhaps matches TRBD1 (6 bases). The CDR3 loop spans 13 amino acids. The germline CDR1 and CDR2 sequences are SQVTM and ANQGSEA. Trimming removed 5 bases at V and 3 bases at J, with 13 bases between.

V is TRBV27 and J is TRBJ2-7; D uncertain. Per germline, CDR1 MNHEY and CDR2 SMNVEV (reference sequence). The CDR3 totals 15 residues. V was shortened by 5 bases and J by 2 bases, with 16 bases between the two germline ends. The CDR3 sequence: CASSAGLAVPYEQYF. The CDR3 coding sequence is TGTGCCAGCAGTGCCGGGTTAGCAGTCCCCTACGAGCAGTACTTC.

This clone was counted a single time. The rearrangement uses TRBV9 and TRBJ2-3, with 11 bases fitting TRBD2. Germline-derived CDR1 and CDR2 are SGDLS and YYNGEE. The V gene end was trimmed by 4 bases and the J gene end by 5 bases; junction bases not matched to a gene: 3. There are 14 residues in the CDR3. The DNA for the CDR3 is TGTGCCAGCAGCTCTGGGACTAGCGGAGATACGCAGTATTTT. This encodes CASSSGTSGDTQYF.

This CDR3 reads CASSEERRKQETQYF. The CDR3 coding sequence is TGTGCCAGCAGTGAAGAGAGACGGAAGCAAGAGACCCAGTACTTC. The chain is built from TRBV6-1 and TRBJ2-5; D is ambiguous. V gave up 1 base and J gave up 2 bases, with 11 bases separating them. The CDR3 is 15 residues long. The germline CDR1 and CDR2 sequences are MNHNS and SASEGT.

This chain connects TRBV19 to TRBJ2-2; D not certain. This CDR3 spans 14 amino acids. Germline loops: CDR1 LNHDA, CDR2 SQIVND (reference sequence). Between the trimmed V and J ends, which lost 1 base and 2 bases, there was a span of 5 bases. In DNA, the CDR3 is TGTGCCAGTAGTATAGCTGGCAACACCGGGGAGCTGTTTTTT. This translates into CASSIAGNTGELFF.

This clone was observed a handful of times. This chain's CDR3 is CASSNRGSTGELFF. CDR3 bases: TGTGCCAGTAGTAACAGGGGGAGCACCGGGGAGCTGTTTTTT. The chain couples TRBV19 to TRBJ2-2; 8 positions agree with TRBD1. The germline CDR1 and CDR2 sequences are LNHDA and SQIVND (reference sequence). The V and J ends lost 4 bases and 4 bases, in that order; junction bases with no gene match: 2. The CDR3 loop spans 14 amino acids.

This clone was seen a single time. The rearrangement joins TRBV27 to TRBJ2-1; 12 bases fit TRBD2. The length of the CDR3 is 14 residues. V was pared by 7 bases and J by 7 bases, with 5 bases of the junction left unmatched. Germline V gives CDR1 MNHEY, CDR2 SMNVEV (reference sequence). DNA for the CDR3: TGTGCCAGCAAAAGGCTAGCGGGAGGGAATGAGCAGTTCTTC. This translates into CASKRLAGGNEQFF.

This chain joins TRBV7-2 and TRBJ2-1, with 8 positions matching TRBD1. V lost 4 bases, J lost 4 bases, and 6 bases stayed unmatched. Germline V CDR1 and CDR2: SGHTA, FQGNSA. The CDR3 has 15 amino acids. The CDR3 spells CASSSRTGLYNEQFF. The CDR3 nucleotides read TGTGCCAGCAGCTCACGGACAGGGTTGTACAATGAGCAGTTCTTC.

This sequence joins TRBV4-3 and TRBJ2-7; 8 nucleotides agree with TRBD1. V shed 1 base, J shed 3 bases, and the junction held 11 bases outside the gene matches. The CDR3 is 17 residues long. Germline V gives CDR1 LGHNA, CDR2 YSLEER. CDR3 nucleotide sequence: TGCGCCAGCAGCCAAGGGCCATCGACAGGGGTAAGCTACGAGCAGTACTTC. It yields the protein CASSQGPSTGVSYEQYF.